This T cell receptor beta chain was profiled in a study of cytomegalovirus exposure and HLA in healthy donors. In the study overall: A previous analysis identified 95 million to 130 million unique TCR beta sequences derived from about 180 million T cells.

Study-wide points: An analysis was carried out at a later point. It showed that HLA-associated TCR beta chains were more clonally expanded than equally common non-associated chains.

The CDR3 spans 15 residues. CDR1 MNHEY and CDR2 SVGAGI come from the germline V gene. V shed 1 base, J shed 3 bases, and the junction held 3 bases outside the gene matches. Points on this clone: The target antigen is unknown.

Both 60 Vbeta primers and 13 Jbeta primers went into the PCR. This table comes from immunoSEQ multiplex PCR, and its TCRdb copy is limited to in-frame clones, with some not included. The data contain about 190,000 clones, around 79% of them singletons. The genes are TRBV6-5 and TRBJ2-3; TRBD2 aligns across 8 bases. The sample taken for sequencing was PBMCs. The clonotype comes from a young woman in good health and CMV-seronegative. The CDR3 here is CASSYLLAETDTQYF. In nucleotides, the CDR3 is TGTGCCAGCAGTTACTTACTAGCGGAGACAGATACGCAGTATTTT.